These 9 T cell receptor beta chains share one sample of origin, sequenced in a study of blood T cell repertoires in COVID-19. Method: immunoSEQ multiplex PCR; TCRdb's copy keeps in-frame clones and lacks some. The sample carries about 170,000 clones, 84% recorded once. Sequenced sample: peripheral blood. The receptor source for this set is a man aged 35 to 55 who had recovered from COVID-19.

The genes are TRBV4-1 and TRBJ2-5; 9 bases line up with TRBD2. The CDR3 runs 15 residues. In germline, CDR1 is MGHRA, CDR2 YSYEKL. V lost 0 bases and J lost 4; bases outside the gene matches: 3. The CDR3 coding sequence is TGCGCCAGCAGCCAAGAGACTAGCGGCTTAGAGACCCAGTACTTC. Translated, it gives CASSQETSGLETQYF.

This chain joins TRBV6-2 or TRBV6-3 and TRBJ2-7; 8 nucleotides match TRBD1. Per the germline V gene, CDR1 is MNHEY and CDR2 is SVGEGT. V was clipped by 6 bases and J by 1 base; unmatched bases: 8. The CDR3 has 15 amino acids. CDR3 DNA: TGTGCCAGCAGCCGAGGACAGGGTCTGTCCTACGAGCAGTACTTC. It translates to CASSRGQGLSYEQYF.

V gene TRBV28 combines with J gene TRBJ1-1; D possibly corresponds to TRBD1 (5 bases). The CDR3 loop spans 14 amino acids. V dropped 7 bases and J dropped 0 bases, with 12 bases sitting between them. Germline V gives CDR1 MDHEN, CDR2 SYDVKM. CDR3 DNA: TGTGCCAGCACCAAGCAGGGCGTGAACACTGAAGCTTTCTTT. This translates into CASTKQGVNTEAFF. Filled out from reference TRBV28 and TRBJ1-1, the complete variable domain reads DVKVTQSSRYLVKRTGEKVFLECVQDMDHENMFWYRQDPGLGLRLIYFSYDVKMKEKGDIPEGYSVSREKKERFSLILESASTNQTSMYLCASTKQGVNTEAFFGQGTRLTVV.

The gene calls are TRBV6-1 and TRBJ2-3, with 13 bases identical to TRBD2. Trimming removed 7 bases from V and 5 bases from J; junction bases left unmatched: 6. The CDR3 extends over 15 amino acids. In germline, CDR1 is MNHNS, CDR2 SASEGT. DNA for the CDR3: TGTGCCAGCATCGCCGGGACTAGCGGGATAGATACGCAGTATTTT. Its translation: CASIAGTSGIDTQYF.

J is TRBJ2-3 and V is TRBV9; D may be TRBD1 (6 bases). The CDR3 sequence is 15 residues long. Per the germline V gene, CDR1 is SGDLS and CDR2 is YYNGEE. V dropped 0 bases and J dropped 2 bases, with 10 bases sitting between them. CDR3 region: CASSVGWTVTDTQYF. The CDR3 DNA is TGTGCCAGCAGCGTAGGATGGACAGTCACAGATACGCAGTATTTT.

This clone was seen a handful of times. The V call is TRBV10-1, the J call TRBJ2-7; 9 positions match TRBD2. V dropped 11 bases and J dropped 5; count of bases not matched to a gene: 7. The CDR3 runs to 12 residues. Germline CDR1 is WNHNN and CDR2 is SYGVQD (reference sequence). CDR3 in amino acids: CAEYSGSDEQYF. The CDR3 bases are TGCGCCGAGTATAGCGGGAGTGACGAGCAGTACTTC.

The chain employs TRBV6-2 or TRBV6-3 and TRBJ2-5; 10 bases are a match to TRBD2. Trimming cost V 6 bases and J 0 bases; bases outside gene matches: 10. CDR1 and CDR2 (germline): MNHEY, SVGEGT. CDR3 length equals 17 residues. CDR3 DNA sequence: TGTGCCAGCAGCTGGAGCGGGGGGGCAACGTACCAAGAGACCCAGTACTTC. This encodes CASSWSGGATYQETQYF.

J is TRBJ2-1 and V is TRBV6-2 or TRBV6-3; 11 nucleotides match TRBD2. V was clipped by 7 bases and J by 3 bases; unmatched bases: 5. The CDR3 is 15 amino acids. Germline V gives CDR1 MNHEY, CDR2 SVGEGT. The CDR3 DNA reads TGTGCCAGCACCCCGGGGACTAGCGGCTACAATGAGCAGTTCTTC. Its protein product is CASTPGTSGYNEQFF.

The chain recombines TRBV2 with TRBJ2-3, with a tentative D call TRBD2 (6 bases). Germline lookup yields CDR1 SNHLY and CDR2 FYNNEI. Deletions cut 7 bases from V and 6 bases from J, with 17 bases between. This CDR3 comprises 14 residues. CDR3 DNA: TGTGCCAGCATCGACTCCCGCGGGGCGGATACGCAGTATTTT. This sequence encodes CASIDSRGADTQYF.